This TCR beta chain was obtained from a study of vaccination effects on CD4 cells after COVID-19. Expansion of antigen-specific CD4+ T cells with viral peptide pools was carried out by the ViraFEST assay before sequencing. Subsequent to a culture period of under twelve days, CD4+ T cells were isolated. Participants each got two BNT162b2 or mRNA-1273 vaccine doses. None of the vaccinated had previously contracted SARS-CoV-2, and their nucleocapsid antibodies tested negative. Germline-derived CDR1 and CDR2 are SGHDT and YYEEEE. Deletions cut 2 bases from V and 0 bases from J, with 6 bases between. The CDR3 runs 14 residues. The table came from immunoSEQ multiplex PCR; TCRdb's copy has only in-frame clones and leaves some out. The table records over 80,000 clones, more than 60% of them present only once. This clone was counted a few times. Its specificity is unknown.

This TCR was recovered from a human donor who received a COVID-19 vaccine. The sample here was CD4+ T cells from PBMCs cultured with HCoV-OC43 spike peptides, taken after COVID-19 vaccination. Subset indicated: HCoV-OC43 spike overlapping peptide pool stimulation. The rearrangement uses TRBV5-6 and TRBJ1-3; no reliable D call. DNA for the CDR3: TGTGCCAGCAGCTTTGTGGACTCTGGAAACACCATATATTTT. Protein product: CASSFVDSGNTIYF.